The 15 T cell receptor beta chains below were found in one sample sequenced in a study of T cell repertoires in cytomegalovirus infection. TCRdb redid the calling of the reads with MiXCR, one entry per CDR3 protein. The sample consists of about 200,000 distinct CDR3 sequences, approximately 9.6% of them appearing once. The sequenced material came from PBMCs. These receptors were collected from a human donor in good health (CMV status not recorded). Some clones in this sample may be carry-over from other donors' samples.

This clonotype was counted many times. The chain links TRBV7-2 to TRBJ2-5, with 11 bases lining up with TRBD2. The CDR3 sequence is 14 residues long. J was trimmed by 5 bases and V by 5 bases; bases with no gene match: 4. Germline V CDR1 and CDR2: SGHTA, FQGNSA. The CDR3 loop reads CASSPGLAVETQYF. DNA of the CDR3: TGTGCCAGCAGCCCGGGACTAGCGGTCGAGACCCAGTACTTC.

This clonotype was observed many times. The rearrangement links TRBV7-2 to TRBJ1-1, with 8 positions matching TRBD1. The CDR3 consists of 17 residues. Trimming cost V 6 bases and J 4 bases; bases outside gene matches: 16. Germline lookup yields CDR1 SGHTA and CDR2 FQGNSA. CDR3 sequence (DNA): TGTGCCAGCAGTCTAGGGTGGGGGCAGGGGGCGAGCACTGAAGCTTTCTTT. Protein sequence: CASSLGWGQGASTEAFF.

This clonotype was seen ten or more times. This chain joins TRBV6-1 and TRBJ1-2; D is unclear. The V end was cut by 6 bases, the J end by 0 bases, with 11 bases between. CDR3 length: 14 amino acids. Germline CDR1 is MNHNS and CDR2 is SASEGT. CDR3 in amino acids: CASRTAVTNYGYTF. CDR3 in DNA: TGTGCCAGCAGAACAGCCGTTACTAACTATGGCTACACCTTC.

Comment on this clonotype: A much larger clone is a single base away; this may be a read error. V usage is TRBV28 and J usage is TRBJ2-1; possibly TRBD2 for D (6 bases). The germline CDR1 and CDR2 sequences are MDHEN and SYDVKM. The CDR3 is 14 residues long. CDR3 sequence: CASSLVGGYNERFF. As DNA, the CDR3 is TGTGCCAGCAGTTTGGTGGGGGGTTACAATGAGCGGTTCTTC.

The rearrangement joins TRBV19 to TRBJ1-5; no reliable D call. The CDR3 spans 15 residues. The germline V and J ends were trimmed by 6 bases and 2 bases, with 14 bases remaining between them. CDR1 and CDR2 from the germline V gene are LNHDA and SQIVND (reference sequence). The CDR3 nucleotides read TGTGCCAGTAGAGCCGGGAATCTAGGCAATCAGCCCCAGCATTTT. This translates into CASRAGNLGNQPQHF. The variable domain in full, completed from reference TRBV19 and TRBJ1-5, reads DGGITQSPKYLFRKEGQNVTLSCEQNLNHDAMYWYRQDPGQGLRLIYYSQIVNDFQKGDIAEGYSVSREKKESFPLTVTSAQKNPTAFYLCASRAGNLGNQPQHFGDGTRLSIL.

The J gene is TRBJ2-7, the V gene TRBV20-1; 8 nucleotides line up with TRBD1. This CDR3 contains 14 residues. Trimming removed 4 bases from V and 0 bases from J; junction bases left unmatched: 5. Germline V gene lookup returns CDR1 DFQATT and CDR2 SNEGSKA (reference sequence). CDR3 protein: CSATGTGNSYEQYF. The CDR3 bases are TGCAGTGCTACCGGGACAGGAAACTCCTACGAGCAGTACTTC.

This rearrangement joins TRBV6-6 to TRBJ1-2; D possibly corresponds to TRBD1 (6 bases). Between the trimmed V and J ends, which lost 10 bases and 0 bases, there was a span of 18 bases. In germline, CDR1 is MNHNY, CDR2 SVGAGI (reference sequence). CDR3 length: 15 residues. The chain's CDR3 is CAISQQGGSNYGYTF. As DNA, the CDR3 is TGTGCCATAAGCCAACAGGGAGGGTCTAACTATGGCTACACCTTC.

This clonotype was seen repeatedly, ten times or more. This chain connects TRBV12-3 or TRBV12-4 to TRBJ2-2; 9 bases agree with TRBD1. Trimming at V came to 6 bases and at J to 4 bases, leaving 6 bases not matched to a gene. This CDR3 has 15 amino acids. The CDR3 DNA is TGTGCCAGCAGGTCAAGGACAGGGGTCACCGGGGAGCTGTTTTTT. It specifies CASRSRTGVTGELFF.

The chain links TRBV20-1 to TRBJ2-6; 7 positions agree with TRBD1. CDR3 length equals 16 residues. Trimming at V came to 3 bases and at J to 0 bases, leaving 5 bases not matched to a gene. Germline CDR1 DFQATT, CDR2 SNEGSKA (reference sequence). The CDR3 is CSASKRDSSGANVLTF. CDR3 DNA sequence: TGCAGTGCTAGTAAAAGGGACAGCTCTGGGGCCAACGTCCTGACTTTC.

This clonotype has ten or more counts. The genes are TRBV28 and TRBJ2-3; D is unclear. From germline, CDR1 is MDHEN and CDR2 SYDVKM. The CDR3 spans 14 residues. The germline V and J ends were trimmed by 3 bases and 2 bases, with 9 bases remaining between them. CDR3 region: CASSFMLDTDTQYF. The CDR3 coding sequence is TGTGCCAGCAGTTTTATGCTAGACACAGATACGCAGTATTTT.

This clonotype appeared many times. The CDR3 sequence: CASSYPAGVATDTQYF. In DNA form, the CDR3 reads TGTGCCAGCAGTTACCCAGCGGGAGTAGCGACAGATACGCAGTATTTT. This chain uses TRBV6-2 or TRBV6-3 with TRBJ2-3; TRBD2 matches at 8 bases. This CDR3 has 16 residues. Germline V CDR1 and CDR2: MNHEY, SVGEGT. The trim removed 2 bases at V and 3 bases at J, leaving 7 bases unmatched.

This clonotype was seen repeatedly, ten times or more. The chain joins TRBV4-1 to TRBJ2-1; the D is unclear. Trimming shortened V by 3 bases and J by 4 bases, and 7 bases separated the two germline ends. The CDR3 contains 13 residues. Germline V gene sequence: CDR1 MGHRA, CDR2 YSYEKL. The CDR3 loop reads CASSHPGYNEQFF. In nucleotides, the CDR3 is TGCGCCAGCAGCCACCCAGGATACAATGAGCAGTTCTTC.

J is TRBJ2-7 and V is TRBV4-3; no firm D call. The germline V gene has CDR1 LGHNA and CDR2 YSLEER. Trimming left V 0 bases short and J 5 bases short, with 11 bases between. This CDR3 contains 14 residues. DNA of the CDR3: TGCGCCAGCAGCCAAGATTTGGTCGGCAACGAGCAGTACTTC. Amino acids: CASSQDLVGNEQYF.

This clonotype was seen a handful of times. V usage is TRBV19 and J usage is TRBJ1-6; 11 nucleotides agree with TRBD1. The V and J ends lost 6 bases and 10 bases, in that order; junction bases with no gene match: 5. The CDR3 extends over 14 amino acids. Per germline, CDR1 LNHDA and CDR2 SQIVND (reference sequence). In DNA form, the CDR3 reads TGTGCCAGTAGAGGGACAGGGGGTCAGTCACCCCTCCACTTT. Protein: CASRGTGGQSPLHF.

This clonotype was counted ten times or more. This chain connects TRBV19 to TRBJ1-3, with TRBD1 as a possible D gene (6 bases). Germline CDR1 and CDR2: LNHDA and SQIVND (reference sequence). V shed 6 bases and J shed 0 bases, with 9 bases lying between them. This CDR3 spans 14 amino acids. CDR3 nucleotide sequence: TGTGCCAGTAGGACAGGCCTCTCTGGAAACACCATATATTTT. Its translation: CASRTGLSGNTIYF.